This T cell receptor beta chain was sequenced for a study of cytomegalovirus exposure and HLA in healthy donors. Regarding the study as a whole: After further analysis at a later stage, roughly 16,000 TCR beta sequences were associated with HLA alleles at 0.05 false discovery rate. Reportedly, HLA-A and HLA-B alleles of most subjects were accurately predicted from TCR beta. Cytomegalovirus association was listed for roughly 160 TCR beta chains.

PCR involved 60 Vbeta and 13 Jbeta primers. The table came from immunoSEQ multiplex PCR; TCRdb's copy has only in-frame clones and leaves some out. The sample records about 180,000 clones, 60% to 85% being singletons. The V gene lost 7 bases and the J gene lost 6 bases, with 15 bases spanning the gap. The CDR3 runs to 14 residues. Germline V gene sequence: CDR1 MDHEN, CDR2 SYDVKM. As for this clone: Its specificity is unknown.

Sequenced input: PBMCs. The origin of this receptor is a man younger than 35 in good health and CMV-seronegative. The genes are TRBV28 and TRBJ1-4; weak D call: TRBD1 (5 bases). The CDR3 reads CASIQRGKDEKLFF. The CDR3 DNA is TGTGCCAGCATCCAACGGGGGAAGGATGAAAAACTGTTTTTT.